The 32 T cell receptor beta chains listed next were all sequenced from one sample in a study of blood T cell repertoires in COVID-19. Profiling relied on immunoSEQ multiplex PCR, and the TCRdb table lists in-frame clones only, not all of them. The table records around 20,000 clones, more than 80% of them present only once. Sequenced sample: peripheral blood. The receptors stem from a woman between 45 and 60 years old with active COVID-19.

CDR3 loop: CASSHQGYTEAFF. For the CDR3, the DNA is TGTGCCAGCAGTCATCAGGGATACACTGAAGCTTTCTTT. This rearrangement joins TRBV6-5 to TRBJ1-1; tentative D call: TRBD1 (5 bases). Deletions cut 5 bases from V and 3 bases from J, with 10 bases between. This CDR3 has 13 residues. Germline V gene data show CDR1 as MNHEY and CDR2 as SVGAGI.

This chain uses TRBV3-1 (or the pseudogene TRBV3-2) with TRBJ2-7; 14 positions agree with TRBD2. This CDR3 spans 15 amino acids. V shed 4 bases, J shed 6 bases, and the junction held 5 bases outside the gene matches. Germline V CDR1 and CDR2: LGHDT, YNNKEL (reference sequence). In nucleotides, the CDR3 is TGTGCCAGCAGCCGCTCCGGGACTAGCGGGAGCGAGCAGTACTTC. It yields the protein CASSRSGTSGSEQYF.

The rearrangement links TRBV5-4 to TRBJ2-7; TRBD1 matches 7 bases. The CDR3 has 13 amino acids. CDR1 is SGHNT and CDR2 is YYREEE in the germline V gene (reference sequence). V was pared by 4 bases and J by 3 bases, with 4 bases of the junction left unmatched. CDR3 amino acids: CASSPGQNYEQYF. The CDR3 DNA reads as TGTGCCAGCAGCCCGGGACAGAACTACGAGCAGTACTTC.

The V call is TRBV27, the J call TRBJ2-7, with D perhaps matching TRBD2 (5 bases). Between the trimmed V and J ends, which lost 5 bases and 4 bases, there was a span of 15 bases. Looked up from germline, CDR1 is MNHEY and CDR2 is SMNVEV (reference sequence). The CDR3 is 14 residues long. The chain's CDR3 is CASSPRAGLYEQYF. CDR3 DNA: TGTGCCAGCAGTCCTCGGGCAGGACTTTACGAGCAGTACTTC.

The CDR3 region has the DNA TGCGCCAGCAGCTTGGCCGGCAGGGAATACAATGAGCAGTTCTTC. Encoded protein: CASSLAGREYNEQFF. The rearrangement joins TRBV5-1 to TRBJ2-1; a possible D gene is TRBD1 (5 bases). The germline CDR1 and CDR2 sequences are SGHRS and YFSETQ. This CDR3 has 15 residues. With 0 bases removed from V and 4 bases from J, the gap between germline ends came to 11 bases.

CDR3 sequence reads: CASSLTQGVYEQYF. CDR3 sequence (DNA): TGTGCCAGCAGCTTAACTCAAGGGGTCTACGAGCAGTACTTC. This chain uses TRBV11-1 with TRBJ2-7; a weak D match, TRBD1 (5 bases). Looked up from germline, CDR1 is SGHAT and CDR2 is FQDESV (reference sequence). This CDR3 is 14 amino acids long. V was clipped by 2 bases and J by 3 bases, with 11 bases between them.

The V call is TRBV10-2, the J call TRBJ2-3; 10 bases line up with TRBD1. With 5 bases clipped from V and 0 bases from J, the junction kept 2 bases outside the gene matches. Per germline, CDR1 WSHSY and CDR2 SAAADI. This CDR3 has 15 residues. CDR3 nucleotides: TGCGCCAGCAGTATGGGACAGGGGAGCACAGATACGCAGTATTTT. The encoded protein is CASSMGQGSTDTQYF.

This chain links TRBV24-1 with TRBJ2-2; 8 bases line up with TRBD1. Trimming cost V 4 bases and J 5 bases; bases outside gene matches: 8. The germline V gene encodes CDR1 KGHDR and CDR2 SFDVKD. The CDR3 has 16 residues. CDR3 residues: CATSEKGTGGTGELFF. The DNA for the CDR3 is TGTGCCACCAGTGAGAAAGGGACAGGAGGGACCGGGGAGCTGTTTTTT.

This chain joins TRBV11-2 and TRBJ2-3; TRBD2 is a possible D gene (7 bases). The CDR3 runs 15 residues. V lost 2 bases, J lost 7 bases, and 16 bases lay in between. Looked up from germline, CDR1 is SGHAT and CDR2 is FQNNGV. CDR3 amino acids: CASSLLGGGSNTQYF. Here the CDR3 DNA reads TGTGCCAGCAGCTTACTAGGCGGGGGCTCGAATACGCAGTATTTT.

The CDR3 coding sequence is TGTGCCAGCAGCTTGGGACAGGACTACGAGCAGTACTTC. This codes for CASSLGQDYEQYF. The chain couples TRBV5-4 to TRBJ2-7; a weak D match, TRBD1 (6 bases). Germline CDR1 and CDR2: SGHNT and YYREEE (reference sequence). CDR3 size: 13 residues. The germline V and J ends were trimmed by 0 bases and 3 bases, with 7 bases remaining between them.

The chain recombines TRBV25-1 with TRBJ2-7; the D gene is possibly TRBD2 (7 bases). Germline values: CDR1 MGHDK, CDR2 SYGVNS. V was shortened by 8 bases and J by 5 bases, with 16 bases between the two germline ends. The CDR3 runs to 13 residues. CDR3: CASQEGGRDEQYF. In nucleotides, the CDR3 is TGTGCCAGCCAGGAGGGGGGGCGCGACGAGCAGTACTTC.

This clone was seen once. The chain combines TRBV23-1 with TRBJ1-5, with D possibly matching TRBD1 (6 bases). TRBV23-1 is annotated as an ORF whose role is uncertain. This CDR3 has 17 amino acids. Trimming removed 3 bases from V and 2 bases from J, with 17 bases in between. CDR3 sequence: CASSHPPLRQGNQPQHF. As DNA, the CDR3 is TGCGCCAGCAGTCACCCCCCTCTCCGACAGGGCAATCAGCCCCAGCATTTT.

The J gene is TRBJ2-7, the V gene TRBV7-2; D gene uncertain. This CDR3 has 13 residues. The germline gives CDR1 SGHTA, CDR2 FQGNSA. The V and J ends lost 1 base and 2 bases respectively, with 6 bases between them. The CDR3 here is CASSLGSTYEQYF. In DNA form, the CDR3 reads TGTGCCAGCAGCTTAGGCAGTACCTACGAGCAGTACTTC.

This clone was picked up one time. This chain links TRBV28 with TRBJ1-3; D is possibly TRBD1 (6 bases). There are 14 residues in the CDR3. Per the germline V gene, CDR1 is MDHEN and CDR2 is SYDVKM. V lost 7 bases to trimming and J lost 0 bases, with 10 bases between them. CDR3 in amino acids: CASTTGSSGNTIYF. The CDR3 region has the DNA TGTGCCAGCACGACAGGTTCCTCTGGAAACACCATATATTTT.

This rearrangement joins TRBV5-4 to TRBJ2-1; 11 bases map to TRBD2. J lost 1 base, V lost 5 bases, and 8 bases had no gene match. The CDR3 covers 17 residues. Germline V lookup: CDR1 SGHNT, CDR2 YYREEE (reference sequence). This CDR3 reads CASRNGLAGGSYNEQFF. DNA of the CDR3: TGTGCCAGCAGGAATGGGCTAGCGGGAGGTTCCTACAATGAGCAGTTCTTC.

This clone was recorded once. The chain combines TRBV29-1 with TRBJ2-2; 10 bases align to TRBD1. V lost 6 bases and J lost 6; bases outside the gene matches: 7. Germline V gives CDR1 SQVTM, CDR2 ANQGSEA. The CDR3 spans 14 residues. DNA of the CDR3: TGCAGCGTCGACAGGACAGGGGGATCCGGGGAGCTGTTTTTT. Its translation: CSVDRTGGSGELFF.

This clone was observed once. The V gene is TRBV12-3 or TRBV12-4, the J gene TRBJ1-2, with 9 positions matching TRBD1. CDR3 length: 13 amino acids. The J segment lost 6 bases and the V segment lost 3 bases, leaving 2 bases of the junction unmatched. CDR3 residues: CASSLGQGDGYTF. The DNA of the CDR3 is TGTGCCAGCAGTTTGGGACAGGGTGATGGCTACACCTTC.

The rearrangement joins TRBV10-3 to TRBJ2-6, with TRBD1 identical over 8 bases. Germline V gene lookup returns CDR1 ENHRY and CDR2 SYGVKD. V lost 0 bases, J lost 0 bases, and 4 bases stayed unmatched. This CDR3 has 18 residues. CDR3 nucleotide sequence: TGTGCCATCAGTGAGTCCAGGGGGCGGGCCTCTGGGGCCAACGTCCTGACTTTC. Its protein is CAISESRGRASGANVLTF.

J is TRBJ2-7 and V is TRBV6-1, with 9 bases matching TRBD2. Germline V gene sequence: CDR1 MNHNS, CDR2 SASEGT. The CDR3 is 13 amino acids. V was clipped by 4 bases and J by 8 bases; unmatched bases: 6. The CDR3 region has the DNA TGTGCCAGCAGTGGAGCGGGAGGCATTAAGCAGTACTTC. It specifies CASSGAGGIKQYF.

The V and J genes are TRBV30 and TRBJ2-4; a possible D gene is TRBD1 (6 bases). Germline-derived CDR1 and CDR2 are GTSNPN and SVGIG (reference sequence). The germline V and J ends were trimmed by 0 bases and 12 bases, with 21 bases remaining between them. This CDR3 region has 15 residues. CDR3 coding DNA: TGTGCCTGGAGTGTAGCAGGGGCAGGGGTCAAGACTCAGTACTTC. Translating it yields CAWSVAGAGVKTQYF.

The rearrangement joins TRBV5-1 to TRBJ2-3, with 8 bases aligning to TRBD1. The CDR3 extends over 13 amino acids. CDR1 and CDR2 (germline): SGHRS, YFSETQ. The trim removed 4 bases at V and 4 bases at J, leaving 2 bases unmatched. The CDR3 bases are TGCGCCAGCAGCGGACAGGGTGCAGATACGCAGTATTTT. Translating gives CASSGQGADTQYF.

V is TRBV4-2 and J is TRBJ1-5; D might be TRBD1 (5 bases). Germline CDR1 is LGHNA and CDR2 is YNFKEQ. Between the trimmed V and J ends, which lost 2 bases and 2 bases, there was a span of 7 bases. The CDR3 runs to 14 residues. This CDR3 reads CASSQTTGNQPQHF. CDR3 coding DNA: TGTGCCAGCAGCCAAACGACAGGCAATCAGCCCCAGCATTTT.

The chain is built from TRBV27 and TRBJ2-7, with a possible D match to TRBD2 (6 bases). Trimming took off 5 bases at V and 4 bases at J, with 24 bases between the two ends. The CDR3 is 17 residues long. CDR1 MNHEY and CDR2 SMNVEV come from the germline V gene (reference sequence). The CDR3 DNA sequence: TGTGCCAGCAGTCCCGCGAAAGGGACGGGAGTACTATACGAGCAGTACTTC. It is translated as CASSPAKGTGVLYEQYF.

The chain couples TRBV6-6 to TRBJ1-1; D is perhaps TRBD1 (5 bases). The V gene lost 6 bases and the J gene lost 4 bases, with 12 bases spanning the gap. Germline CDR1 and CDR2: MNHNY and SVGAGI (reference sequence). The CDR3 has 13 residues. DNA of the CDR3: TGTGCCAGCAGCCCTCTGGGGGGCACTGAAGCTTTCTTT. It translates to CASSPLGGTEAFF.

The V and J genes are TRBV24-1 and TRBJ1-5, with D tentatively TRBD1 (6 bases). Germline assignment: CDR1 KGHDR and CDR2 SFDVKD. The CDR3 runs to 17 residues. V lost 5 bases and J lost 2, with 18 bases in between. In nucleotides, the CDR3 is TGTGCCACCAGTGGAGACAGGTCCAAAGGGGGCAATCAGCCCCAGCATTTT. It yields the protein CATSGDRSKGGNQPQHF.

V gene TRBV28 combines with J gene TRBJ1-1; D is perhaps TRBD1 (5 bases). The length of the CDR3 is 16 residues. Trimming pared 6 bases from V and 2 bases from J, leaving 19 bases between. Germline assignment: CDR1 MDHEN and CDR2 SYDVKM. This CDR3 is CASRLRLARENTEAFF. In DNA form, the CDR3 reads TGTGCCAGCAGGTTGAGATTAGCCAGGGAAAACACTGAAGCTTTCTTT.

This clone was seen only once. The chain is built from TRBV7-2 and TRBJ2-3, with 12 bases matching TRBD2. The CDR3 has 16 residues. The V and J ends lost 1 base and 4 bases, in that order; junction bases with no gene match: 3. CDR1 is SGHTA and CDR2 is FQGNSA in the germline V gene. CDR3 DNA sequence: TGTGCCAGCAGCTTAGGGACTAGCGGGGCTCCAGATACGCAGTATTTT. Residues: CASSLGTSGAPDTQYF.

The chain joins TRBV30 to TRBJ1-1; D is unresolved. The CDR3 is made up of 15 amino acids. The germline CDR1 and CDR2 sequences are GTSNPN and SVGIG (reference sequence). The V end was cut by 3 bases, the J end by 4 bases, with 18 bases between. CDR3 sequence (DNA): TGTGCCTGGAGGGCCGCCGAGGGTTGGGGCACTGAAGCTTTCTTT. Translating it yields CAWRAAEGWGTEAFF. The complete variable domain, with remaining parts taken from reference TRBV30 and TRBJ1-1, reads SQTIHQWPATLVQPVGSPLSLECTVEGTSNPNLYWYRQAAGRGLQLLFYSVGIGQISSEVPQNLSASRPQDRQFILSSKKLLLSDSGFYLCAWRAAEGWGTEAFFGQGTRLTVV.

V gene TRBV4-1 combines with J gene TRBJ2-7; a weak D match, TRBD1 (7 bases). CDR1 is MGHRA and CDR2 is YSYEKL in the germline V gene. The CDR3 spans 14 residues. Deletions cut 4 bases from V and 6 bases from J, with 16 bases between. The CDR3 loop is CASSRGTEGGEQYF. The CDR3 bases are TGCGCCAGCAGCCGAGGGACAGAGGGGGGCGAGCAGTACTTC.

CDR3 residues: CSVGIGRQETQYF. Written as DNA, the CDR3 is TGCAGCGTTGGGATCGGGAGACAAGAGACCCAGTACTTC. The rearrangement joins TRBV29-1 to TRBJ2-5, with D possibly being TRBD2 (6 bases). The CDR3 runs 13 residues. CDR1 is SQVTM, CDR2 ANQGSEA, per germline. V lost 4 bases to trimming and J lost 2 bases, with 11 bases between them.

The chain has TRBV12-3 or TRBV12-4 and TRBJ1-5, with TRBD1 matching 8 bases. This CDR3 spans 13 amino acids. V lost 6 bases, J lost 3 bases, and 1 base stayed unmatched. CDR3 coding DNA: TGTGCCAGCAGGGGACAGGCCAATCAGCCCCAGCATTTT. This encodes CASRGQANQPQHF.

The V and J genes are TRBV27 and TRBJ2-3, with TRBD2 matching over 7 bases. The V gene's germline CDR1 is MNHEY and CDR2 SMNVEV (reference sequence). The V segment lost 3 bases and the J segment 4 bases; nucleotides outside the gene matches: 7. This CDR3 is 15 amino acids long. The CDR3 DNA follows: TGTGCCAGCAGTTTTTTGGGGCTAGCGGCAGATACGCAGTATTTT. It translates to CASSFLGLAADTQYF.